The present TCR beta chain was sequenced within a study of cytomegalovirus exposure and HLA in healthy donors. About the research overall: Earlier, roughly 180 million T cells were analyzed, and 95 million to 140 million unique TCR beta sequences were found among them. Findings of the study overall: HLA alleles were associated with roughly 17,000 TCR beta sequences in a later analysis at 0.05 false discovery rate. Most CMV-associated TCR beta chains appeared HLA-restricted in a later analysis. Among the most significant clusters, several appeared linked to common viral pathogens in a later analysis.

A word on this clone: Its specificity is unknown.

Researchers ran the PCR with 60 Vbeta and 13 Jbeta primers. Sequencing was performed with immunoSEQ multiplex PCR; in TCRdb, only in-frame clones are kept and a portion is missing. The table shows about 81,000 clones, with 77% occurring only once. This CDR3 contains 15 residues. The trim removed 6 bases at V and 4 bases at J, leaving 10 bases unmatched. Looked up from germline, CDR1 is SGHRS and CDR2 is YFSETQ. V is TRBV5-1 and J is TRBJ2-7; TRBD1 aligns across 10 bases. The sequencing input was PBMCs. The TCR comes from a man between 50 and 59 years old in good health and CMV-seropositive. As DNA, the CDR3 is TGCGCCAGCACCATCGATGGACAGGGGGGGTACGAGCAGTACTTC. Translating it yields CASTIDGQGGYEQYF.